This TCR beta chain is drawn from a study of T cells after posttransplantation cyclophosphamide. Study-wide results and limits: Donor-recipient repertoire similarity was low at 1-2 months, rising over year one. TRB clonality was highly associated with recipient CMV seropositivity and reactivation. Blood and skin or GI T cell repertoires showed limited TRB overlap.

Of note for this clone: Its antigen is unidentified.

Trimming removed 8 bases at V and 5 bases at J, with 12 bases between. Germline V CDR1 and CDR2: KGHSH, LQKENI. This CDR3 comprises 13 residues. This related bone marrow graft donor gave peripheral blood on the day of marrow donation. Clones were sequenced by immunoSEQ multiplex PCR, and TCRdb holds only the in-frame ones, with some missing. The table includes tens of thousands of clones, roughly 92% detected once. Sequencing was carried out using PBMCs. This rearrangement joins TRBV18 to TRBJ2-2; no firm D call. This TCR derives from a woman aged 45-65 years in good health and a related stem cell transplant donor. This CDR3 is CASGPAKTGELFF. In DNA, the CDR3 is TGTGCCAGCGGGCCCGCTAAGACCGGGGAGCTGTTTTTT.